A single sample is the source of the 25 T cell receptor beta chains below, sequenced in a study of cytomegalovirus exposure and HLA in healthy donors. Clones were sequenced by immunoSEQ multiplex PCR, and TCRdb holds only the in-frame ones, with some missing. The sample includes approximately 210,000 clones, around 90% seen only once; the top ten take about 2.7%. The specimen was PBMCs. Receptor source: a woman aged 18-29 years in good health and CMV-seronegative.

This clone came up once. J is TRBJ2-5 and V is TRBV7-8, with 12 bases identical to TRBD2. Germline V CDR1 and CDR2: SGHVS, FQNEAQ. The CDR3 has 18 residues. Trimming cost V 0 bases and J 7 bases; bases outside gene matches: 12. CDR3 protein: CASSLAPSSGRAGGTQYF. In DNA, the CDR3 is TGTGCCAGCAGCTTAGCCCCCTCTAGCGGGAGGGCCGGCGGGACCCAGTACTTC.

This clone has just one count. This chain joins TRBV11-3 and TRBJ2-6; D is perhaps TRBD1 (5 bases). This CDR3 region has 15 residues. CDR1 is SGHNT, CDR2 YENEEA, per germline. V was pared by 3 bases and J by 2 bases, with 8 bases between. DNA for the CDR3: TGTGCCAGCAGCTTTCAGGGAACTGGGGCCAACGTCCTGACTTTC. Translation gives CASSFQGTGANVLTF.

The chain combines TRBV27 with TRBJ2-7; D is ambiguous. V was cut by 8 bases and J by 0 bases, with 17 bases left in between. Germline V lookup: CDR1 MNHEY, CDR2 SMNVEV (reference sequence). The CDR3 is 15 amino acids. CDR3 DNA sequence: TGTGCCAGCGGTAGCCCGGTCGTAAACTCCTACGAGCAGTACTTC. Encoded protein: CASGSPVVNSYEQYF.

This chain links TRBV5-6 with TRBJ1-3; no definite D call. V lost 4 bases and J lost 5, with 16 bases in between. In germline, CDR1 is SGHDT, CDR2 YYEEEE. CDR3 length equals 15 residues. In DNA, the CDR3 is TGTGCCAGCAGCCCTCCGCCGACACAACGAAACACCATATATTTT. This encodes CASSPPPTQRNTIYF.

DNA of the CDR3: TGTGCCAGCAGCTTAGCGAGGGTAGCGGGGTACGGTGAGCAGTTCTTC. It specifies CASSLARVAGYGEQFF. The chain joins TRBV13 to TRBJ2-1; 8 positions match TRBD2. V trimming: 1 base; J trimming: 9 bases; junction bases outside the gene matches: 11. The CDR3 is made up of 16 amino acids. CDR1 and CDR2 (germline): PRHDT, FYEKMQ (reference sequence). The variable domain in full, completed from reference TRBV13 and TRBJ2-1, reads AAGVIQSPRHLIKEKRETATLKCYPIPRHDTVYWYQQGPGQDPQFLISFYEKMQSDKGSIPDRFSAQQFSDYHSELNMSSLELGDSALYFCASSLARVAGYGEQFFGPGTRLTVL.

The chain has TRBV4-1 and TRBJ2-7; a possible D gene is TRBD1 (5 bases). V was cut by 2 bases and J by 4 bases, with 12 bases left in between. This CDR3 comprises 14 residues. The germline V gene has CDR1 MGHRA and CDR2 YSYEKL. CDR3 sequence (DNA): TGCGCCAGCAGCCAAACAGGTTTAGAATACGAGCAGTACTTC. This sequence encodes CASSQTGLEYEQYF.

This chain connects TRBV27 to TRBJ2-3; TRBD2 agrees at 7 bases. Per germline, CDR1 MNHEY and CDR2 SMNVEV (reference sequence). The CDR3 runs 15 residues. The junction had 7 bases not matched to a gene; V was cut back by 5 bases and J by 2 bases. The DNA for the CDR3 is TGTGCCAGCAGTGGGGAGCGGGGACCCACAGATACGCAGTATTTT. Translating gives CASSGERGPTDTQYF.

The chain joins TRBV27 to TRBJ2-1, with 9 bases aligning to TRBD2. In germline, CDR1 is MNHEY, CDR2 SMNVEV (reference sequence). V shed 6 bases, J shed 14 bases, and the junction held 11 bases outside the gene matches. The CDR3 contains 13 residues. The CDR3 spells CASRLSGRPGKFF. The CDR3 coding sequence is TGTGCCAGCAGATTAAGCGGGAGGCCCGGTAAGTTCTTC.

The genes are TRBV28 and TRBJ2-7; D possibly corresponds to TRBD1 (5 bases). The CDR3 totals 13 residues. Germline CDR1 is MDHEN and CDR2 is SYDVKM. V was shortened by 4 bases and J by 2 bases, with 9 bases between the two germline ends. The CDR3 is CASSSRQTYEQYF. The CDR3 nucleotides read TGTGCCAGCAGTTCCCGACAGACCTACGAGCAGTACTTC.

The chain links TRBV28 to TRBJ2-7, with TRBD2 matching 9 bases. J was trimmed by 7 bases and V by 6 bases; bases with no gene match: 10. Germline CDR1 MDHEN, CDR2 SYDVKM. The CDR3 spans 14 residues. The CDR3 region is CASSPTDLAGEQYF. The CDR3 DNA sequence: TGTGCCAGCAGCCCTACCGACCTAGCGGGAGAGCAGTACTTC.

The chain carries TRBV28 and TRBJ1-5; 7 nucleotides agree with TRBD1. The CDR3 spans 15 residues. With V trimmed by 5 bases and J by 0 bases, 4 bases remained unmatched. Germline CDR1 is MDHEN and CDR2 is SYDVKM. The CDR3 loop reads CASSTGVHSNQPQHF. In DNA form, the CDR3 reads TGTGCCAGCAGTACAGGGGTTCATAGCAATCAGCCCCAGCATTTT.

The chain joins TRBV2 to TRBJ2-3, with 9 bases lining up with TRBD1. V lost 10 bases and J lost 5; bases outside the gene matches: 1. The germline V gene encodes CDR1 SNHLY and CDR2 FYNNEI. The CDR3 sequence is 11 residues long. The CDR3 region has the DNA TGTGCCACGACAGGGGGAGATACGCAGTATTTT. Translated: CATTGGDTQYF.

The V and J genes are TRBV4-1 and TRBJ2-3; 8 bases match TRBD1. J gave up 2 bases and V 0 bases, and 7 bases lay outside the gene matches. The CDR3 runs 17 residues. Germline V gene data show CDR1 as MGHRA and CDR2 as YSYEKL. The CDR3 sequence is CASSQDTGGQNTDTQYF. Here the CDR3 DNA reads TGCGCCAGCAGCCAAGATACAGGGGGGCAGAACACAGATACGCAGTATTTT.

This sequence joins TRBV28 and TRBJ1-1, with 8 bases lining up with TRBD1. The CDR3 runs to 13 residues. With V trimmed by 8 bases and J by 0 bases, 2 bases remained unmatched. Germline V gene sequence: CDR1 MDHEN, CDR2 SYDVKM. CDR3 sequence reads: CASGQGLNTEAFF. The CDR3 nucleotides read TGTGCCAGCGGACAGGGTTTGAACACTGAAGCTTTCTTT.

The chain has TRBV2 and TRBJ2-7; 9 positions agree with TRBD1. The length of the CDR3 is 15 residues. From germline, CDR1 is SNHLY and CDR2 FYNNEI. V was clipped by 6 bases and J by 3 bases; unmatched bases: 9. The CDR3 nucleotides are TGTGCCAGCAGCCCCTCCGGGACAGGGCTCTACGAGCAGTACTTC. Translation gives CASSPSGTGLYEQYF.

CDR3 amino acids: CASSSPGLAATYNEQFF. The CDR3 DNA sequence: TGTGCCAGCAGTTCACCGGGACTAGCTGCTACCTACAATGAGCAGTTCTTC. This rearrangement joins TRBV27 to TRBJ2-1; TRBD2 agrees at 9 bases. CDR3 length: 17 amino acids. Germline loops: CDR1 MNHEY, CDR2 SMNVEV (reference sequence). The V gene end was trimmed by 4 bases and the J gene end by 2 bases; junction bases not matched to a gene: 9.

V gene TRBV5-6 combines with J gene TRBJ2-1, with D tentatively TRBD2 (5 bases). The CDR3 sequence is 13 residues long. Per germline, CDR1 SGHDT and CDR2 YYEEEE. V lost 3 bases, J lost 8 bases, and 12 bases lay in between. As DNA, the CDR3 is TGTGCCAGCAGCTACGAAAGAGGGTATGAGCAGTTCTTC. Translated: CASSYERGYEQFF.

The chain has TRBV7-9 and TRBJ2-1; 9 positions match TRBD2. The CDR3 length is 17 residues. The trim removed 5 bases at V and 1 base at J, leaving 9 bases unmatched. The germline CDR1 and CDR2 sequences are SEHNR and FQNEAQ (reference sequence). CDR3 bases: TGTGCCAGCAGCCGGCTCAGCGGGAGGCGGTCCTACAATGAGCAGTTCTTC. Its protein product is CASSRLSGRRSYNEQFF.

V and J are TRBV18 and TRBJ2-5; 7 nucleotides align to TRBD1. CDR3 size: 15 residues. With 4 bases clipped from V and 1 base from J, the junction kept 6 bases outside the gene matches. From germline, CDR1 is KGHSH and CDR2 LQKENI. As DNA, the CDR3 is TGTGCCAGCTCACGATTCGACAGGGCCCAAGAGACCCAGTACTTC. Its translation is CASSRFDRAQETQYF.

This sequence joins TRBV4-1 and TRBJ2-1; the D is unclear. CDR1 and CDR2 from the germline V gene are MGHRA and YSYEKL. This CDR3 has 16 amino acids. Trimming pared 4 bases from V and 3 bases from J, leaving 16 bases between. The CDR3 reads CASSPTQSPSYNEQFF. The DNA for the CDR3 is TGCGCCAGCAGCCCCACCCAAAGCCCAAGCTACAATGAGCAGTTCTTC.

The CDR3 region has the DNA TGTGCCAGCAGTTCCCTGGGACAGGGGGCTAGGAGCTCCTACGAGCAGTACTTC. This sequence encodes CASSSLGQGARSSYEQYF. This sequence joins TRBV28 and TRBJ2-7, with 12 bases identical to TRBD1. The CDR3 is 18 amino acids. The V gene's germline CDR1 is MDHEN and CDR2 SYDVKM. Unmatched junction bases numbered 10, after V lost 4 bases and J lost 0 bases.

The chain recombines TRBV27 with TRBJ2-7; 8 nucleotides match TRBD1. CDR3 size: 14 residues. The V gene's germline CDR1 is MNHEY and CDR2 SMNVEV (reference sequence). The trim removed 5 bases at V and 4 bases at J, leaving 7 bases unmatched. CDR3 protein: CASSRGQGGYEQYF. CDR3 sequence (DNA): TGTGCCAGCAGTCGCGGACAGGGAGGTTACGAGCAGTACTTC.

The rearrangement uses TRBV5-6 and TRBJ2-7; 9 positions agree with TRBD1. Germline-derived CDR1 and CDR2 are SGHDT and YYEEEE. V lost 10 bases to trimming and J lost 7 bases; unmatched junction nucleotides: 27. The CDR3 extends over 18 amino acids. The CDR3 sequence: CASTPGQGWARELGEQYF. The CDR3 DNA reads as TGTGCCTCCACCCCGGGACAGGGTTGGGCGCGGGAGCTGGGGGAGCAGTACTTC.

The chain couples TRBV29-1 to TRBJ2-7; D is perhaps TRBD2 (5 bases). This CDR3 has 13 amino acids. Germline V gene sequence: CDR1 SQVTM, CDR2 ANQGSEA. V was shortened by 6 bases and J by 0 bases, with 12 bases between the two germline ends. CDR3 DNA sequence: TGCAGCGTGAACCGGGAAAACTCCTACGAGCAGTACTTC. Its translation: CSVNRENSYEQYF.

V is TRBV5-1 and J is TRBJ2-7, with D unclear. Germline CDR1 reads SGHRS; CDR2 reads YFSETQ. The CDR3 has 16 amino acids. The germline V and J ends were trimmed by 0 bases and 2 bases, with 15 bases remaining between them. The CDR3 sequence: CASSLVPGLQTYEQYF. Here the CDR3 DNA reads TGCGCCAGCAGCTTGGTACCGGGTCTCCAAACCTACGAGCAGTACTTC.